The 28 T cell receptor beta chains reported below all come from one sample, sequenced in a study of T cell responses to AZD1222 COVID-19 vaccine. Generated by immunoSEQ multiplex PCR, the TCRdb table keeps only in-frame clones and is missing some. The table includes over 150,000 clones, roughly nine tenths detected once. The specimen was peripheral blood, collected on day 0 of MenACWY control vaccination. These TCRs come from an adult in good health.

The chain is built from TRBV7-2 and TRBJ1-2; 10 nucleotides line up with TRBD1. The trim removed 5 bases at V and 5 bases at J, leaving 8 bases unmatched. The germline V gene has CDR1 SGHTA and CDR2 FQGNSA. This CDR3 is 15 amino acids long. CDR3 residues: CASSRHPGQGYGYTF. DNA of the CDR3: TGTGCCAGCAGCCGTCACCCGGGACAGGGGTATGGCTACACCTTC.

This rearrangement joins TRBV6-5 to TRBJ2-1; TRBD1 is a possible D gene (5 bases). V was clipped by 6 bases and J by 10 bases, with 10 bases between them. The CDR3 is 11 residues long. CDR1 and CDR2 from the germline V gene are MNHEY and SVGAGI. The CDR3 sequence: CASSRQGEQFF. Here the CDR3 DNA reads TGTGCCAGCAGCCGCCAGGGAGAGCAGTTCTTC.

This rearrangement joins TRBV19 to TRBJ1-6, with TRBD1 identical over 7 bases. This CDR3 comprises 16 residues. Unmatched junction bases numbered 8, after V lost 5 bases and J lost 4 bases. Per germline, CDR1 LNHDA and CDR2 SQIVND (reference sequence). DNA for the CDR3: TGTGCCAGTAGTGTGGTAGGGGGCCGATATAATTCACCCCTCCACTTT. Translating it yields CASSVVGGRYNSPLHF.

As DNA, the CDR3 is TGTGCCACCAGTGATAGCGGTGACTCCTACAATGAGCAGTTCTTC. The encoded protein is CATSDSGDSYNEQFF. This chain links TRBV24-1 with TRBJ2-1; a weak D match, TRBD2 (5 bases). V was cut by 3 bases and J by 0 bases, with 8 bases left in between. Germline assignment: CDR1 KGHDR and CDR2 SFDVKD. There are 15 residues in the CDR3.

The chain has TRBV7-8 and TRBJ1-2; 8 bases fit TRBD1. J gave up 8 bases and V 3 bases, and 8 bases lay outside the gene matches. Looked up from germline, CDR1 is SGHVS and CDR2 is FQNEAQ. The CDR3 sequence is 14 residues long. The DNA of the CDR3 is TGTGCCAGCAGCTTCCCTCAGGGGGCGCGCGGCTACACCTTC. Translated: CASSFPQGARGYTF.

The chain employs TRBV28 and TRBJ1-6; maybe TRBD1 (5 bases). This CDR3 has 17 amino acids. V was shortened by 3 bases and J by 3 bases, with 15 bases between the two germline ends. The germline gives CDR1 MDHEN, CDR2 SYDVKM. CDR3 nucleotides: TGTGCCAGCAGTTTCCGGGGGAGGATTTTCTATAATTCACCCCTCCACTTT. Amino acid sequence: CASSFRGRIFYNSPLHF.

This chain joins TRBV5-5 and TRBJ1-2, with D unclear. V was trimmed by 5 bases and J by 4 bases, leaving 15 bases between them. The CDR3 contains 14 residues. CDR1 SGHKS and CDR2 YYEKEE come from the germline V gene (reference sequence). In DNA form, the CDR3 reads TGTGCCAGCAGGATCGTCGGACCTGGCTATGGCTACACCTTC. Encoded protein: CASRIVGPGYGYTF.

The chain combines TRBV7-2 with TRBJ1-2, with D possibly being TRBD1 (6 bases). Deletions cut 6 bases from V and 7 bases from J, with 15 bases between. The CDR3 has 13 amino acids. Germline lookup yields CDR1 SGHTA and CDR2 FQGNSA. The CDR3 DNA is TGTGCCAGCAGAACAGGGCAGATAGGTGGCTACACCTTC. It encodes CASRTGQIGGYTF.

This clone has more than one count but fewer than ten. The CDR3 region has the DNA TGTGCCAGCAGCCCCCCGGGGGGGGAGCGATACGAGCAGTACTTC. Translated, it gives CASSPPGGERYEQYF. The chain combines TRBV11-3 with TRBJ2-7; 8 bases align to TRBD2. Germline V gene sequence: CDR1 SGHNT, CDR2 YENEEA. Germline trimming cut 5 bases from V and 4 bases from J; bases unmatched to any gene: 10. The CDR3 has 15 residues.

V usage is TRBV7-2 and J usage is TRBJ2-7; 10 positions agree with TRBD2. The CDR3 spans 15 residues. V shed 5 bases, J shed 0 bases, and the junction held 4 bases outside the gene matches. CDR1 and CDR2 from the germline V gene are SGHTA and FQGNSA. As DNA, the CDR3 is TGTGCCAGCAGCACAAGCGGGAGGGCCTCCTACGAGCAGTACTTC. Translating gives CASSTSGRASYEQYF.

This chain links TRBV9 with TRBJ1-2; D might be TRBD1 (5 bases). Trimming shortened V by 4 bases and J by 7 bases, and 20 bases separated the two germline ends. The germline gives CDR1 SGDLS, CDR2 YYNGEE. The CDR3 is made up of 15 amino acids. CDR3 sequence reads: CASSPLDAAGAGYTF. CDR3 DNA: TGTGCCAGCAGCCCCCTGGACGCCGCTGGGGCTGGCTACACCTTC.

DNA for the CDR3: TGTGCCAGCAGTTTCAGGCGGGTAAACACTGAAGCTTTCTTT. This gives the protein CASSFRRVNTEAFF. The rearrangement links TRBV28 to TRBJ1-1; D remains unclear. The CDR3 extends over 14 amino acids. Germline assignment: CDR1 MDHEN and CDR2 SYDVKM. Trimming stripped 3 bases from V and 2 bases from J, with 10 bases between. The full variable domain, in which reference TRBV28 and TRBJ1-1 provide the parts outside the CDR3, is DVKVTQSSRYLVKRTGEKVFLECVQDMDHENMFWYRQDPGLGLRLIYFSYDVKMKEKGDIPEGYSVSREKKERFSLILESASTNQTSMYLCASSFRRVNTEAFFGQGTRLTVV.

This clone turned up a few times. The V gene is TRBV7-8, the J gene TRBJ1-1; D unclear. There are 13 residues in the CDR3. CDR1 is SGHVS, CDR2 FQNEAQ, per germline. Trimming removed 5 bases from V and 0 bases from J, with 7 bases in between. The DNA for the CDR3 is TGTGCCAGCAGCCCAATTATGAACACTGAAGCTTTCTTT. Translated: CASSPIMNTEAFF. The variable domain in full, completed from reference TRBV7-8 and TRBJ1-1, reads GAGVSQSPRYKVAKRGQDVALRCDPISGHVSLFWYQQALGQGPEFLTYFQNEAQLDKSGLPSDRFFAERPEGSVSTLKIQRTQQEDSAVYLCASSPIMNTEAFFGQGTRLTVV.

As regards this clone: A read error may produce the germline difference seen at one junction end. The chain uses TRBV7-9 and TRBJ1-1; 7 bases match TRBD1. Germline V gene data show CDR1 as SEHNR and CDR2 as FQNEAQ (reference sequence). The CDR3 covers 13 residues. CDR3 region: CASSFRGNPEAFF. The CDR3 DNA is TGTGCCAGCAGCTTCAGGGGGAACCCTGAAGCTTTCTTT.

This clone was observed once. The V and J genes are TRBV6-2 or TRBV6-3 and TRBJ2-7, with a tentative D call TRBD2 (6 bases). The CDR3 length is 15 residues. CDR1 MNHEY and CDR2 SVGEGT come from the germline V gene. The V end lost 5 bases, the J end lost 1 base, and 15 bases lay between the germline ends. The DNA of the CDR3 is TGTGCCAGCAGTATCGGCGGGATCCTTTCCTACGAGCAGTACTTC. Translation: CASSIGGILSYEQYF.

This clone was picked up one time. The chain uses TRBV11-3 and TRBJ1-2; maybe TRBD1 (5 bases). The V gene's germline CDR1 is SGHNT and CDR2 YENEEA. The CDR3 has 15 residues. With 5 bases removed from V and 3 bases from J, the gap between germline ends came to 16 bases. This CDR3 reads CASSGGTAEYYGYTF. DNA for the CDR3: TGTGCCAGCAGCGGGGGGACGGCTGAATACTATGGCTACACCTTC.

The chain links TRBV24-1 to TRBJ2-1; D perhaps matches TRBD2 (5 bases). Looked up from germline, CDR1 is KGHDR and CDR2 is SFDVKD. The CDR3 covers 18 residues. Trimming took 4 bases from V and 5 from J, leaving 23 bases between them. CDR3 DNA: TGTGCCACCAGTGACTCCCTGGCGGGCCGCCGGAAGGACAATGAGCAGTTCTTC. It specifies CATSDSLAGRRKDNEQFF.

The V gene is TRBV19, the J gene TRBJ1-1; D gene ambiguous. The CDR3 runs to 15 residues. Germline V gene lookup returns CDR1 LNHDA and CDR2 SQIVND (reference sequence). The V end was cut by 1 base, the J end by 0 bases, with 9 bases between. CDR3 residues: CASSIVGSVNTEAFF. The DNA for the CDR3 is TGTGCCAGTAGTATAGTAGGCAGCGTGAACACTGAAGCTTTCTTT.

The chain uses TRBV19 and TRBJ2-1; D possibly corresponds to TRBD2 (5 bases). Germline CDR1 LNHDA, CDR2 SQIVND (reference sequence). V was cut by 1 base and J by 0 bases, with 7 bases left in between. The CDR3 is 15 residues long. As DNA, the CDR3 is TGTGCCAGTAGTATAGTCGGGAACTCCTACAATGAGCAGTTCTTC. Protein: CASSIVGNSYNEQFF.

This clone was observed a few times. CDR3 DNA sequence: TGTGCCAGCAGCCGAGATCTGGGCTCTGGAAACACCATATATTTT. Its protein is CASSRDLGSGNTIYF. The J gene is TRBJ1-3, the V gene TRBV4-2; D is unclear. CDR3 length: 15 residues. Trimming cost V 4 bases and J 0 bases, with 10 bases left between them. Germline assignment: CDR1 LGHNA and CDR2 YNFKEQ.

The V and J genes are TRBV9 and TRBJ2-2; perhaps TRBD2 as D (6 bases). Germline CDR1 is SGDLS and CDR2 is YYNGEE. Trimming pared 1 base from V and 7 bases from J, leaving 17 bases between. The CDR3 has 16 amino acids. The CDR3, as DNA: TGTGCCAGCAGCGTAAGGGAGGACTCCATTATCGGGGAGCTGTTTTTT. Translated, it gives CASSVREDSIIGELFF.

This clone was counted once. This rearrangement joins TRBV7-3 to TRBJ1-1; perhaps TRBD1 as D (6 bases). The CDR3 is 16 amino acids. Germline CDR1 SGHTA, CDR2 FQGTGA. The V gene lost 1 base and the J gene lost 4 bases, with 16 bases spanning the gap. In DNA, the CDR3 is TGTGCCAGCAGCTTAAATAACAGGGAATTTGGCACTGAAGCTTTCTTT. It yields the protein CASSLNNREFGTEAFF.

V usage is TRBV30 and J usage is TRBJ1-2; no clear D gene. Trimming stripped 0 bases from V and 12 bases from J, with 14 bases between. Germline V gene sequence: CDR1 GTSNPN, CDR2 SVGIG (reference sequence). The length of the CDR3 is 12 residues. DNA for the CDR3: TGTGCCTGGAGTGTCTCTCCGATTACTGACACCTTC. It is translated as CAWSVSPITDTF.

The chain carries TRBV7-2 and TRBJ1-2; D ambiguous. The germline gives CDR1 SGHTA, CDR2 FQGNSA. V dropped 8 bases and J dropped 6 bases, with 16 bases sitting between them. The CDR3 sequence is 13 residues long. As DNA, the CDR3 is TGTGCCAGCGGTGCGCCCGGAGGAAATGGCTACACCTTC. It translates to CASGAPGGNGYTF.

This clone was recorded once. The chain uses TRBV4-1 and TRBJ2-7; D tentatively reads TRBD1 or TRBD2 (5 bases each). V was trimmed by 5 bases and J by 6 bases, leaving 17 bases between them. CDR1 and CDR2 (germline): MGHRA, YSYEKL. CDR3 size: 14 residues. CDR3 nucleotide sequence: TGCGCCAGCAGCTATCCGGGGCAAGTAATCGAGCAGTACTTC. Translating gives CASSYPGQVIEQYF.

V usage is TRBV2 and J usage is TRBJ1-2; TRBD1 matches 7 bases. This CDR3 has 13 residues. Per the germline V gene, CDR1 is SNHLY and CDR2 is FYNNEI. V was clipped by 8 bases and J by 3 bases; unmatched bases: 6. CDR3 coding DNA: TGTGCCAGCGGCCGGGACAGCTACTATGGCTACACCTTC. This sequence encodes CASGRDSYYGYTF. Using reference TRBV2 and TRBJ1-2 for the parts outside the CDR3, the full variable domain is EPEVTQTPSHQVTQMGQEVILRCVPISNHLYFYWYRQILGQKVEFLVSFYNNEISEKSEIFDDQFSVERPDGSNFTLKIRSTKLEDSAMYFCASGRDSYYGYTFGSGTRLTVV.

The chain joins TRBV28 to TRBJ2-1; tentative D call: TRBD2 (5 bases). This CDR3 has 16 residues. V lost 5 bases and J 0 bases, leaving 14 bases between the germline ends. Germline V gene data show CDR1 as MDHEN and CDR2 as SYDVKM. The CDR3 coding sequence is TGTGCCAGCAGTCCCAGCGGTCAGAGCTCCTACAATGAGCAGTTCTTC. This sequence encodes CASSPSGQSSYNEQFF.

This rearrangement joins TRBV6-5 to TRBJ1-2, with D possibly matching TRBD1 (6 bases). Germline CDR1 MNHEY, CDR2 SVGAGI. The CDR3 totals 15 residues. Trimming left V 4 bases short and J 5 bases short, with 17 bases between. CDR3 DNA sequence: TGTGCCAGCAGTTCCCGGACAGCTCGAGCGTATGGCTACACCTTC. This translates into CASSSRTARAYGYTF.